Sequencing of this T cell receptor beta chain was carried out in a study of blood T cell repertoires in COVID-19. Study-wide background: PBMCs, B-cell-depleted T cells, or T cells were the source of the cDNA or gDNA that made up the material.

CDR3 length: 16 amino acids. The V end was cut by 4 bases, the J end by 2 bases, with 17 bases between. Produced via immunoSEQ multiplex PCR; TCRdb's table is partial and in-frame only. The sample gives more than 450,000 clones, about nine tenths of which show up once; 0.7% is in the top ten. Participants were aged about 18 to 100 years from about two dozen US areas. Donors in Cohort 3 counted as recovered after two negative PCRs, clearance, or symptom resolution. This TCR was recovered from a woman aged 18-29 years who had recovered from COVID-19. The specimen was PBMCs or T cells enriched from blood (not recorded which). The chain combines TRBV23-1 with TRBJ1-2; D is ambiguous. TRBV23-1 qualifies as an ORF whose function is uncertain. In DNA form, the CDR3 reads TGCGCCAGCAGTCCCTTCGACACAACCTGGAACTATGGCTACACCTTC. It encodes CASSPFDTTWNYGYTF.